The rows below give T cell receptor beta chains drawn from one sample of a study of shared clonotypes between healthy human individuals. Produced via immunoSEQ multiplex PCR; TCRdb's table is partial and in-frame only. The data hold just over 2,000,000 clones, with around 95% observed a single time. Sequenced input: naive CD4+ T cells sorted from blood. All receptors derive from a man aged 18-30 years in good health. CDR3s include the opening cysteine and the closing phenylalanine or tryptophan. The D gene is left open where the match is weak. For some rows the clone size is stated as once, few or many, or as a class when expanded; others skip it.

V	D	J	size	DNA	CDR3
TRBV9	-	TRBJ1-3	-	TGTGCCAGCAGCAGGGAAAACACCATATATTTT	CASSRENTIYF
TRBV5-4	TRBD2	TRBJ2-1	-	TGTGCCAGCAGCTTGGAAGGACTAGCGGGATTCAATGAGCAGTTCTTC	CASSLEGLAGFNEQFF
TRBV5-1	-	TRBJ1-4	-	TGCGCCAGCAGTTTGCCGGGACCTGGGGAAAAACTGTTTTTT	CASSLPGPGEKLFF
TRBV18	-	TRBJ1-5	once	TGTGCCAGCTCAAGGGGGGATCAGCCCCAGCATTTT	CASSRGDQPQHF
TRBV27	-	TRBJ2-7	-	TGTGCCAGCAGTCGAAGTGGTGCGGGAACCCCTCCCTACGCGGAGCAGTACTTC	CASSRSGAGTPPYAEQYF
TRBV6-1	TRBD2	TRBJ2-3	once	TGTGCCAGCAGTGATTTGGGGGGGGACACAGATACGCAGTATTTT	CASSDLGGDTDTQYF
TRBV9	-	TRBJ1-3	-	TGTGCCAGCAGCGAGGGGGTTTGGTCTGGAAACACCATATATTTT	CASSEGVWSGNTIYF
TRBV28	-	TRBJ1-4	-	TGTGCCAGCAGTTTTAGGGGGGGGAAACTGTTTTTT	CASSFRGGKLFF
TRBV29-1	-	TRBJ1-2	-	TGCAGCGTTCCCGAAGAGAGACACTCCAACTATGGCTACACCTTC	CSVPEERHSNYGYTF
TRBV27	TRBD1	TRBJ1-6	-	TGTGCCAGCAGTTTTGAGGGGGCCGGTTGGTCACCCCTCCACTTT	CASSFEGAGWSPLHF
TRBV25-1	-	TRBJ2-3	-	TGTGCCAGCAGTCGAGGGGGTTGGGATACGCAGTATTTT	CASSRGGWDTQYF
TRBV2	-	TRBJ1-2	-	TGTGCCAGCAGTCAAGGGGCGCGGTATGGCTACACCTTC	CASSQGARYGYTF
TRBV7-2	-	TRBJ1-3	-	TGTGCCAGCAGCTTGAACAGGGCTGGAAACACCATATATTTT	CASSLNRAGNTIYF
TRBV5-6	TRBD1	TRBJ1-1	-	TGTGCCAGCAGCATGGGACAGCTGAACACTGAAGCTTTCTTT	CASSMGQLNTEAFF
TRBV4-2	TRBD1	TRBJ1-2	-	TGTGCCAGCAGCCAAGAGGACAGGAGCTATGGCTACACCTTC	CASSQEDRSYGYTF
TRBV19	-	TRBJ1-2	once	TGTGCCAGTACCACGGGGCCCACTGGCTATGGCTACACCTTC	CASTTGPTGYGYTF
TRBV11-2	TRBD2	TRBJ2-7	-	TGTGCCAGCAGCTTAACGGAGGCTAGCGGATACGAGCAGTACTTC	CASSLTEASGYEQYF
TRBV7-2	TRBD2	TRBJ2-1	-	TGTGCCAGCAGCTTATCGTTGACGGGAGGGCTCGGCAATGAGCAGTTCTTC	CASSLSLTGGLGNEQFF
TRBV5-1	TRBD1	TRBJ1-1	-	TGCGCCAGCAGCCAGGGGGCAGGGAACACTGAAGCTTTCTTT	CASSQGAGNTEAFF
TRBV18	TRBD1	TRBJ1-2	once	TGTGCCAGCTCACCGGCGGACAGGGCCGTTAACTATGGCTACACCTTC	CASSPADRAVNYGYTF
TRBV4-1	-	TRBJ1-2	-	TGCGCCAGCAGCCGGATATGGGAGGGTTCCTATGGCTACACCTTC	CASSRIWEGSYGYTF
TRBV5-1	-	TRBJ2-2	-	TGCGCCAGCGCTCCACCAGGGCGAACCGGGGAGCTGTTTTTT	CASAPPGRTGELFF
TRBV10-3	-	TRBJ2-7	-	TGTGCCATCAGTGACCCTACACGTTCCTCCTACGAGCAGTACTTC	CAISDPTRSSYEQYF
TRBV6-6	-	TRBJ1-2	once	TGTGCCACTGGGACGAGCCATAACTATGGCTACACCTTC	CATGTSHNYGYTF
TRBV15	-	TRBJ2-5	-	TGTGCCACCAGCAGATCACCTGAAGAGACCCAGTACTTC	CATSRSPEETQYF
TRBV5-4	TRBD1	TRBJ1-2	once	TGTGCCAGCAGCTTGGCCCTTTGGACAGGGGGTAAGGGCTACACCTTC	CASSLALWTGGKGYTF
TRBV4-3	TRBD1	TRBJ1-2	-	TGCGCCAGCAGCCCGGGGACAGGGGGCGACTATGGCTACACCTTC	CASSPGTGGDYGYTF
TRBV9	-	TRBJ2-3	-	TGTGCCAGCAGCGTCTGGACGGATCTCACAGATACGCAGTATTTT	CASSVWTDLTDTQYF
TRBV7-2	-	TRBJ2-7	-	TGTGCCAGCAGGGAGACAAGACCGGCTAACGGCCCCACCTACGAGCAGTACTTC	CASRETRPANGPTYEQYF
TRBV30	-	TRBJ2-5	once	TGTGCCTGGAGTACCGCCTCGAAGACCCAGTACTTC	CAWSTASKTQYF
TRBV7-2	TRBD1	TRBJ1-1	-	TGTGCCAGCAGCTTAGTGACAGGGGTAGACACTGAAGCTTTCTTT	CASSLVTGVDTEAFF
TRBV5-8	TRBD2	TRBJ2-5	-	TGTGCCAGCAGCACAAACTGGGGGACTACCGCCCAAGAGACCCAGTACTTC	CASSTNWGTTAQETQYF
TRBV7-2	-	TRBJ2-5	-	TGTGCCAGCAGTTGGACAGTCCAAGAGACCCAGTACTTC	CASSWTVQETQYF
TRBV29-1	-	TRBJ2-3	-	TGCAGCGTTTCTAGCAGACTCACAGATACGCAGTATTTT	CSVSSRLTDTQYF
TRBV6-1	-	TRBJ1-2	once	TGTGCCAGCCACAGGGTCCCAAACTATGGCTACACCTTC	CASHRVPNYGYTF
TRBV9	-	TRBJ2-1	-	TGTGCCAGCAGCGTACAGTCCCTCTCCTACAATGAGCAGTTCTTC	CASSVQSLSYNEQFF
TRBV9	-	TRBJ1-1	-	TGTGCCAGCAGCGTAGAAGGGGCGAACACTGAAGCTTTCTTT	CASSVEGANTEAFF
TRBV7-8	TRBD1	TRBJ1-2	-	TGTGCCAGCAGCTTAGAGGGGGCAGATGGCTACACCTTC	CASSLEGADGYTF
TRBV4-1	-	TRBJ1-2	-	TGCGCCAGCAGCCCGCTTGTAGTCATCTATGGCTACACCTTC	CASSPLVVIYGYTF
TRBV6-6	-	TRBJ1-1	-	TGTGCCAGCAGTTACGGGGCAGGGCCCGGTGTCACTGAAGCTTTCTTT	CASSYGAGPGVTEAFF
TRBV30	TRBD1	TRBJ2-2	-	TGTGCCTGGAGTAGGGACAGGGTAGAGACCGGGGAGCTGTTTTTT	CAWSRDRVETGELFF
TRBV5-1	TRBD1	TRBJ2-7	-	TGCGCCAGCAGGCTGGACAGGGGCTACGAGCAGTACTTC	CASRLDRGYEQYF
TRBV25-1	TRBD1	TRBJ1-6	few	TGTGCCAGCAGTGAAGCGGACAGGGTTAATTCACCCCTCCACTTT	CASSEADRVNSPLHF
TRBV6-1	TRBD1	TRBJ2-7	-	TGTGCCAGCAGTCGGACAGGGAAAGGGAACGAGCAGTACTTC	CASSRTGKGNEQYF
TRBV13	TRBD1	TRBJ1-1	-	TGTGCCAGCAGGTATGGGGACAGACGGAAAGACAACACTGAAGCTTTCTTT	CASRYGDRRKDNTEAFF
TRBV28	TRBD1	TRBJ1-1	-	TGTGCCAGCAAAGTTGGGGACAGGGCTCAAACTGAAGCTTTCTTT	CASKVGDRAQTEAFF
TRBV7-9	-	TRBJ2-1	-	TGTGCCAGCAGCTTAGCCCCGCAGGGGATCAATGAGCAGTTCTTC	CASSLAPQGINEQFF
TRBV11-2	-	TRBJ2-5	-	TGTGCCAGCAGCTTAGATCGGGCTGGGGGCATGGAGACCCAGTACTTC	CASSLDRAGGMETQYF
TRBV7-2	TRBD2	TRBJ2-1	-	TGTGCCAGCTCCACTAGCGGGATAGCTAACAATGAGCAGTTCTTC	CASSTSGIANNEQFF
TRBV6-5	TRBD1	TRBJ2-7	-	TGTGCCAGCAGTTACAAACAGGGGGCGACTTACGAGCAGTACTTC	CASSYKQGATYEQYF
TRBV4-3	TRBD1	TRBJ1-1	-	TGCGCCAGCAGCCTCCGGGGGACAGGGGGGACTGAAGCTTTCTTT	CASSLRGTGGTEAFF
TRBV6-5	TRBD2	TRBJ2-7	-	TGTGCCAGCAGCTCCACCTCTAGCGGCTCATACGAGCAGTACTTC	CASSSTSSGSYEQYF
TRBV7-2	-	TRBJ1-2	-	TGTGCCAGCACCACGGACCTCCCGGCCGGCTACACCTTC	CASTTDLPAGYTF
TRBV5-6	TRBD1	TRBJ2-1	-	TGTGCCAGCAGCCACCACCAGGGGGAAGTCGTCAATGAGCAGTTCTTC	CASSHHQGEVVNEQFF